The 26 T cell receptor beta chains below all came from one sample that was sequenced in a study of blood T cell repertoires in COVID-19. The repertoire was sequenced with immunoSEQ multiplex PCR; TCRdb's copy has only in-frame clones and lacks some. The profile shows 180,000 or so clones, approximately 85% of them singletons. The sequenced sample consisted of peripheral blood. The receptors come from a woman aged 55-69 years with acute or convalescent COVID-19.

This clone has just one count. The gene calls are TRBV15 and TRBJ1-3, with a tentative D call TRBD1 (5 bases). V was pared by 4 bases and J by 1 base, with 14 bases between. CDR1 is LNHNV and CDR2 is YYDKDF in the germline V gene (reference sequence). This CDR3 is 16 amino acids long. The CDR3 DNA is TGTGCCACCAGCATGGGACTCTTGAGGTCTGGAAACACCATATATTTT. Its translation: CATSMGLLRSGNTIYF.

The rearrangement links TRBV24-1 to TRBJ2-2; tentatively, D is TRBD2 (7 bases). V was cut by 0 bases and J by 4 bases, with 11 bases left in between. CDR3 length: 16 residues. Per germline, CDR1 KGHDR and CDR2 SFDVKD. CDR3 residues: CATSDLRGGTTGELFF. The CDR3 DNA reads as TGTGCCACCAGTGATTTGAGGGGGGGAACCACCGGGGAGCTGTTTTTT.

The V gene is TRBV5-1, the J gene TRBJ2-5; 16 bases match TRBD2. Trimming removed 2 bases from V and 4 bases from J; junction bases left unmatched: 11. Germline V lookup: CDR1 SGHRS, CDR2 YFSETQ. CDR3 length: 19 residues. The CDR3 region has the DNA TGCGCCAGCAGCTTTCAACCGGGACTAGCGGGAGGGCCGGGAGAGACCCAGTACTTC. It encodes CASSFQPGLAGGPGETQYF.

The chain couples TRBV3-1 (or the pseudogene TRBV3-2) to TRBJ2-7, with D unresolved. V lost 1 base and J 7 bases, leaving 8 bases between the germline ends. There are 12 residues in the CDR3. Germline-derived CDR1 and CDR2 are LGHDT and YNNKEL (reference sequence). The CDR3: CASSQGPGEQYV. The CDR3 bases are TGTGCCAGCAGCCAAGGACCAGGAGAGCAGTACGTC.

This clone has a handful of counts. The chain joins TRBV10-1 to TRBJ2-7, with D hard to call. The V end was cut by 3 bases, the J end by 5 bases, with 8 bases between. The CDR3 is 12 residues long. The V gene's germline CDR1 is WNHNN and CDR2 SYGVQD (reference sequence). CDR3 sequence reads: CASSEGVHEQYV. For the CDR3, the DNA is TGCGCCAGCAGTGAAGGAGTACACGAGCAGTACGTC.

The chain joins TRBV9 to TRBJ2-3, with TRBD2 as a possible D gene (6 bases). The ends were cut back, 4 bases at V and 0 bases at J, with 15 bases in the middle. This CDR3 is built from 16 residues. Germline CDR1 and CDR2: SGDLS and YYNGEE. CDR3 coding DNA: TGTGCCAGCAGCCCGTTTCCCGGGACTAGCACAGATACGCAGTATTTT. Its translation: CASSPFPGTSTDTQYF.

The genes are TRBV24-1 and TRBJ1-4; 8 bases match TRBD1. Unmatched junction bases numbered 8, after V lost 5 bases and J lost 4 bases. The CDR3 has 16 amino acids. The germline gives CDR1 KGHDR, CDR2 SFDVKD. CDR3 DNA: TGTGCCACCAGTGGGAGTAGGGGACAGGATAATGAAAAACTGTTTTTT. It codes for CATSGSRGQDNEKLFF.

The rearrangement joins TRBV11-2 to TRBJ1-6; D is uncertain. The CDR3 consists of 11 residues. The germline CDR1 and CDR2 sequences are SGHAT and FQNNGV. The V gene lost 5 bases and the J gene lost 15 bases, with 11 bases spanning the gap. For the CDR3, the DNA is TGTGCCAGCAGCGCTAATAACTACCTCCACTTT. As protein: CASSANNYLHF.

As DNA, the CDR3 is TGTGCCAGCAGCTTGGCAGGGCTCCGGGAGCTGTTTTTT. It translates to CASSLAGLRELFF. This rearrangement joins TRBV5-4 to TRBJ2-2, with a possible D match to TRBD1 (5 bases). The germline gives CDR1 SGHNT, CDR2 YYREEE (reference sequence). The V end lost 0 bases, the J end lost 9 bases, and 9 bases lay between the germline ends. The CDR3 is 13 residues long.

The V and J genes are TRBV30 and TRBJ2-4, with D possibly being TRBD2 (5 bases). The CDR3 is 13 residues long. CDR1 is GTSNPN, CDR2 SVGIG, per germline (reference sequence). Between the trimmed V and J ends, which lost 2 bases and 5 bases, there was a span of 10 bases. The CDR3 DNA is TGTGCCTGGAGTTTTGGGAGCGAAAACATTCAGTACTTC. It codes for CAWSFGSENIQYF.

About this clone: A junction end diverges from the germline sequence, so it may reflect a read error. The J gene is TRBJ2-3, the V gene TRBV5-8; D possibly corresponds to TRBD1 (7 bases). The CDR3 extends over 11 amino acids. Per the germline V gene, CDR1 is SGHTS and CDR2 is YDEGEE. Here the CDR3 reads CASSSGTVGGF. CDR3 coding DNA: TGTGCCAGCAGCTCGGGGACAGTCGGGGGTTTT.

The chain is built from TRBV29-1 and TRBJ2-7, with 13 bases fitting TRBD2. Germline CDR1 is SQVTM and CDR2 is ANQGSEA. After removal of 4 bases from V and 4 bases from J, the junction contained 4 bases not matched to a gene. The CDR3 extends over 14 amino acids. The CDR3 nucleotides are TGCAGCGTTGGGACTAGCGGGAGTTGGTACGAGCAGTACTTC. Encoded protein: CSVGTSGSWYEQYF.

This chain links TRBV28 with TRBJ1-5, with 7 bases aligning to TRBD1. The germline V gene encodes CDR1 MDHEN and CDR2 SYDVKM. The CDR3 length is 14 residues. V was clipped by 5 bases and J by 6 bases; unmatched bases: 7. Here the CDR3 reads CASSDRVRGQPQHF. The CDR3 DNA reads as TGTGCCAGCAGTGACAGGGTTAGGGGTCAGCCCCAGCATTTT.

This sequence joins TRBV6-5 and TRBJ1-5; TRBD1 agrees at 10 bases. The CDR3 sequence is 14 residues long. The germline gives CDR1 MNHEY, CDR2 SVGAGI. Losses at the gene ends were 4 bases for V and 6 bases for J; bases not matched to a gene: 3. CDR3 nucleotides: TGTGCCAGCAGTTGGACAGGGGGTATTCAGCCCCAGCATTTT. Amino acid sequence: CASSWTGGIQPQHF.

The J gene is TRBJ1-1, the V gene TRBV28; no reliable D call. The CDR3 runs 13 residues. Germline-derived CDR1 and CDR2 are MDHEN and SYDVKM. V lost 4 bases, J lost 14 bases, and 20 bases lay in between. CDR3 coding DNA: TGTGCCAGCAGTTCCCCCCCCCGGGTCGAAGTCTTCTTT. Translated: CASSSPPRVEVFF.

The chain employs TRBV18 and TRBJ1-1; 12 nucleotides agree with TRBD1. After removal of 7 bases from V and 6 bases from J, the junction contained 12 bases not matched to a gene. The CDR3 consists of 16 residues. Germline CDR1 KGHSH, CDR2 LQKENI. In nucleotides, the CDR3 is TGTGCCAGCTTCTCCAAACCCGGGACAGGGGGCTCTGAAGCTTTCTTT. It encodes CASFSKPGTGGSEAFF.

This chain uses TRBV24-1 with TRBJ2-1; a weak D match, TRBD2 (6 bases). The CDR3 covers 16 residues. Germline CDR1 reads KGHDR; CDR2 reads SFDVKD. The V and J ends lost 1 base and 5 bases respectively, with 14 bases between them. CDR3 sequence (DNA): TGTGCCACCAGTGATTTAAGAGCGACGGGAGACAATGAGCAGTTCTTC. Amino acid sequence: CATSDLRATGDNEQFF.

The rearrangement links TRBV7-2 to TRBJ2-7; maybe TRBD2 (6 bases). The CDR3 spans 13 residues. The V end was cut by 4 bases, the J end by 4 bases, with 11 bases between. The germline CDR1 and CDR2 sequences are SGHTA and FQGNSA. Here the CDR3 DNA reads TGTGCCAGCAGCTATCGGGACTCTTACGAGCAGTACGTC. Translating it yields CASSYRDSYEQYV.

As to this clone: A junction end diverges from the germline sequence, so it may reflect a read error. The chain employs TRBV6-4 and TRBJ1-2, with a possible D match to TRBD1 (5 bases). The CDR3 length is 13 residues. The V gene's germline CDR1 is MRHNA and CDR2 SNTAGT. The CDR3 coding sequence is TGTGCCAGCAGCCCCGCGGGGGTCGGGATGGTCGCCTTC. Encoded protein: CASSPAGVGMVAF.

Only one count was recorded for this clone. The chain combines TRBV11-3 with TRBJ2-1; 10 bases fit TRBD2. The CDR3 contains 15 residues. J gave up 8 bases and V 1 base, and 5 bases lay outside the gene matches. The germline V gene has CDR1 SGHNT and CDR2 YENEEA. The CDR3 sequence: CASSLGASGSHEQFF. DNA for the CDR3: TGTGCCAGCAGCTTAGGCGCTAGCGGGAGCCATGAGCAGTTCTTC.

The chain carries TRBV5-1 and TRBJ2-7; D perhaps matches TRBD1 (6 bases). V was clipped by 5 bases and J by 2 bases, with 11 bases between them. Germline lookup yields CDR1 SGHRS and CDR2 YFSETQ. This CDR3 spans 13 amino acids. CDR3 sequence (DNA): TGCGCCAGCAGAGTTCAGGGGACCTACGAGCAGTACTTC. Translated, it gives CASRVQGTYEQYF.

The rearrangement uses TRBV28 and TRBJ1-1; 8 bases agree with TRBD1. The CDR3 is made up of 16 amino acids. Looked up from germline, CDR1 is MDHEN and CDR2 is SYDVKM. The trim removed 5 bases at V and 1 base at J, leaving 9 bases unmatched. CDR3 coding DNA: TGTGCCAGCAGTCAGCTCCCTGGGACAGGGAACACTGAAGCTTTCTTT. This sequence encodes CASSQLPGTGNTEAFF.

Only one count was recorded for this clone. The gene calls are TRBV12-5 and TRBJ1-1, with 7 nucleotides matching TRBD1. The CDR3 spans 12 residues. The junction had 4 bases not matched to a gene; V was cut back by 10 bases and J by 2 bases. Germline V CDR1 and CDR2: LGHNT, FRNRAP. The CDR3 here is CATGTANTEAFF. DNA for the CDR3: TGTGCTACGGGGACAGCCAACACTGAAGCTTTCTTT. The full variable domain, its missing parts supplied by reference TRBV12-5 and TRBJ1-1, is DARVTQTPRHKVTEMGQEVTMRCQPILGHNTVFWYRQTMMQGLELLAYFRNRAPLDDSGMPKDRFSAEMPDATLATLKIQPSEPRDSAVYFCATGTANTEAFFGQGTRLTVV.

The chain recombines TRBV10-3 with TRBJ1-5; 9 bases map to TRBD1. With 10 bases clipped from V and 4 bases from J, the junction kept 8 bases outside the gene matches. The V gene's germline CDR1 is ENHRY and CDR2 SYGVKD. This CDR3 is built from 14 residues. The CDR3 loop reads CATTGQGVNQPQHF. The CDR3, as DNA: TGTGCCACCACGGGACAGGGTGTAAATCAGCCCCAGCATTTT.

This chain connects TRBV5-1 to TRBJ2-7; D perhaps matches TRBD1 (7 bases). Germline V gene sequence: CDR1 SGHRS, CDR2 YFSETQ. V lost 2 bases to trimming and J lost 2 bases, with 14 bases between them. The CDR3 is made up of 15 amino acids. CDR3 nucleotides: TGCGCCAGCAGCTTTGGGCAGGGGGGTGCCTACGAGCAGTACTTC. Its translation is CASSFGQGGAYEQYF.

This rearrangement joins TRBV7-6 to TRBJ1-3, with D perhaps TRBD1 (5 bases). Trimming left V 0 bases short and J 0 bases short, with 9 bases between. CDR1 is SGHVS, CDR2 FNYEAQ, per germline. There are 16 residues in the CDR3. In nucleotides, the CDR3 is TGTGCCAGCAGCTTAGCGGGGCGCAGCTCTGGAAACACCATATATTTT. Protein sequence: CASSLAGRSSGNTIYF.